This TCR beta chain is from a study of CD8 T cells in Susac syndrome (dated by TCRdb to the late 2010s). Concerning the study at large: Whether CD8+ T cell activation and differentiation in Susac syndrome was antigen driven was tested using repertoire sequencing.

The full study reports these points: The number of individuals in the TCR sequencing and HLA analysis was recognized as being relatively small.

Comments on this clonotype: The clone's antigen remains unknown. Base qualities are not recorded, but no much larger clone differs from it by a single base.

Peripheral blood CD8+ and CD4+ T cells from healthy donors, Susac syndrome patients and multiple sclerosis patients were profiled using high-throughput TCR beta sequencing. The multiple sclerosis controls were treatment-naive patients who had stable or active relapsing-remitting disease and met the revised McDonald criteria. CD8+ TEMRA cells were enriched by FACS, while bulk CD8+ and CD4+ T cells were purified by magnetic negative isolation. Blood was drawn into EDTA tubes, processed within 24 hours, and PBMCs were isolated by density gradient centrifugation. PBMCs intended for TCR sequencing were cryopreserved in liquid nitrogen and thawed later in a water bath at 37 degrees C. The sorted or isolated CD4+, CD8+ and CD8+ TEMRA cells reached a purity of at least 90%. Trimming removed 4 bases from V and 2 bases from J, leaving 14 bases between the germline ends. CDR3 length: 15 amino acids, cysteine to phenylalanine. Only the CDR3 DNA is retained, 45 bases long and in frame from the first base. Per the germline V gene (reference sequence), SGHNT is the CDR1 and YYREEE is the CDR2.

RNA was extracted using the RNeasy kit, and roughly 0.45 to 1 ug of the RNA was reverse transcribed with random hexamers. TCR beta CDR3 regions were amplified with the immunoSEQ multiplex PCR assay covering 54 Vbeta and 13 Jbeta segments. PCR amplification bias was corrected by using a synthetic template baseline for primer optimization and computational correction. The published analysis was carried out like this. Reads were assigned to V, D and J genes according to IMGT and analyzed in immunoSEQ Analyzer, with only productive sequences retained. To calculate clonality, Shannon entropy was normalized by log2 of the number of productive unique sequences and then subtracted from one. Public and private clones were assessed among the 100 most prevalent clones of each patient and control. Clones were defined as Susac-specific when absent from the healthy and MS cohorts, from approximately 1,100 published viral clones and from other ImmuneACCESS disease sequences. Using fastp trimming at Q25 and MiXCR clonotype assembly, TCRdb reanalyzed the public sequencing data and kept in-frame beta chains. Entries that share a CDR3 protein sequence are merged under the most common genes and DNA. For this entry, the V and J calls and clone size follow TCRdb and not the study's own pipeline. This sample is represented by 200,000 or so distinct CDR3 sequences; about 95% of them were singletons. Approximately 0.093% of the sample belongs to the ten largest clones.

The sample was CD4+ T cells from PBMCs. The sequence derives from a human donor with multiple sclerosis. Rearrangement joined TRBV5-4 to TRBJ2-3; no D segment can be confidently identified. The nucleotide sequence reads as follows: TGTGCCAGCAGCCCCAGTGGAGCAATCACAGATACGCAGTATTTT. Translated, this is CASSPSGAITDTQYF.